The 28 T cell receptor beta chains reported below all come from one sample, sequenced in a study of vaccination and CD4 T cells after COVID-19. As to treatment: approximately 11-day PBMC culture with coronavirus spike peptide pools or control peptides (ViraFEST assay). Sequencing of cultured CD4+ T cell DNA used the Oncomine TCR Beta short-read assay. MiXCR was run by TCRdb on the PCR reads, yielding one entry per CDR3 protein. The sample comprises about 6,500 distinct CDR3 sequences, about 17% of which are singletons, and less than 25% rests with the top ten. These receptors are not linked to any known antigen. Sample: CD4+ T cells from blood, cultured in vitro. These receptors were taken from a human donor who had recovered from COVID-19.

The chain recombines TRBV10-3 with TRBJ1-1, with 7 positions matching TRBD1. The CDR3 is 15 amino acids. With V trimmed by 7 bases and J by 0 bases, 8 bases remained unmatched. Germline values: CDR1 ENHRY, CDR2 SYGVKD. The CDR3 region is CAINPTGAVNTEAFF. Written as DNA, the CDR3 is TGTGCCATCAACCCAACAGGGGCAGTGAACACTGAAGCTTTCTTT.

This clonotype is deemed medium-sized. As DNA, the CDR3 is TGTGCCAGCAGCCCGGGACAGACTAGCAATCAGCCCCAGCATTTT. Translated: CASSPGQTSNQPQHF. The chain has TRBV7-2 and TRBJ1-5, with 7 positions matching TRBD1. CDR1 and CDR2 from the germline V gene are SGHTA and FQGNSA. The CDR3 length is 15 residues. The J segment lost 0 bases and the V segment lost 5 bases, leaving 4 bases of the junction unmatched.

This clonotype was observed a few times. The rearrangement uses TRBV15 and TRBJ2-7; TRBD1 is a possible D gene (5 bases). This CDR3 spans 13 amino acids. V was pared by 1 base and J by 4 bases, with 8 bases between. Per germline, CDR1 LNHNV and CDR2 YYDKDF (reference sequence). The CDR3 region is CATSRVTEYEQYF. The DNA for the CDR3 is TGTGCCACCAGCAGAGTGACAGAGTACGAGCAGTACTTC.

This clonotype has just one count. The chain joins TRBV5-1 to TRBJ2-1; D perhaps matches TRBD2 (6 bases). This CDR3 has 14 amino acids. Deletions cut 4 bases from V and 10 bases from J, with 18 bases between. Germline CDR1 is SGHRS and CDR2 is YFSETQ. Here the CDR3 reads CASSITGSVQEQFF. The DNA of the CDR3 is TGCGCCAGCAGCATTACCGGGAGTGTACAGGAGCAGTTCTTC. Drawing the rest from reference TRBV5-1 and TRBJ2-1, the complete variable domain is KAGVTQTPRYLIKTRGQQVTLSCSPISGHRSVSWYQQTPGQGLQFLFEYFSETQRNKGNFPGRFSGRQFSNSRSEMNVSTLELGDSALYLCASSITGSVQEQFFGPGTRLTVL.

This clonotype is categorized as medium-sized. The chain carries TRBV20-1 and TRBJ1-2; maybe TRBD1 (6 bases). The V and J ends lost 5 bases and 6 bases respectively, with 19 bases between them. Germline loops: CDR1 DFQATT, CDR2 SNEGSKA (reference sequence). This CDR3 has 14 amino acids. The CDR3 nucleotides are TGCAGTGCTCTCACCATCACAGGGACGGATGGCTACACCTTC. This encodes CSALTITGTDGYTF.

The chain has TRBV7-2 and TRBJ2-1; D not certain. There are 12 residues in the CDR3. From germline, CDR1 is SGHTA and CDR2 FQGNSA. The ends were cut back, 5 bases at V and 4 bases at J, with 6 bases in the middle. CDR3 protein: CASSGLYNEQFF. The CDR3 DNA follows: TGTGCCAGCAGCGGGTTATACAATGAGCAGTTCTTC.

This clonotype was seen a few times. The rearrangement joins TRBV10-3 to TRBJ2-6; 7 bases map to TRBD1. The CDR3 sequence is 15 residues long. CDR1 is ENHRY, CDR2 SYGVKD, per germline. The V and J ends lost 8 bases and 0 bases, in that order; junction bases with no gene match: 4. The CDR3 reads CAIGTADSGANVLTF. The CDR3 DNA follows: TGTGCCATCGGGACAGCCGACTCTGGGGCCAACGTCCTGACTTTC.

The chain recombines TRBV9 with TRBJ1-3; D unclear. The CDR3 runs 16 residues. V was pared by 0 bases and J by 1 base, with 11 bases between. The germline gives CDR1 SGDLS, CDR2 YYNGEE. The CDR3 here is CASSVAPGVSGNTIYF. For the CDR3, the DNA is TGTGCCAGCAGCGTAGCTCCCGGGGTGTCTGGAAACACCATATATTTT.

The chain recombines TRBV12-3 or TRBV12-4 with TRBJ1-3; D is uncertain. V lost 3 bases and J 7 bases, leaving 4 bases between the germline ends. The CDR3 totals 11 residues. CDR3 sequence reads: CASSLGNTIYF. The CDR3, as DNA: TGTGCCAGCAGTTTGGGGAACACCATATATTTT.

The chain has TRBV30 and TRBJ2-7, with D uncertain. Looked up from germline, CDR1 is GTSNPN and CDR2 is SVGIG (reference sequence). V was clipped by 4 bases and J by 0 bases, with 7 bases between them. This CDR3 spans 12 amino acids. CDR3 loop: CAWMAASYEQYF. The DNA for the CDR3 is TGTGCCTGGATGGCGGCCTCCTACGAGCAGTACTTC. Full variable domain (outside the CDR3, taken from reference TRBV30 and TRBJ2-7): SQTIHQWPATLVQPVGSPLSLECTVEGTSNPNLYWYRQAAGRGLQLLFYSVGIGQISSEVPQNLSASRPQDRQFILSSKKLLLSDSGFYLCAWMAASYEQYFGPGTRLTVT.

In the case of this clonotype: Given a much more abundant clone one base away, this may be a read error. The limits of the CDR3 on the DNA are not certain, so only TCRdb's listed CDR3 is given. The CDR3 loop reads CISVSERAHEQYF. The chain uses TRBV7-5 and TRBJ2-7; the table assigns TRBD2, which was not confirmed against the DNA. TRBV7-5 is classified as a pseudogene. Including both end residues, the CDR3 is 13 amino acids long.

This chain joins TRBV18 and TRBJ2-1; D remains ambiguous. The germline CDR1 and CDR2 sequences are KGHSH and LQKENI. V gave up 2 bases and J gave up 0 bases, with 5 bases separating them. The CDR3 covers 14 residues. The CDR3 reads CASSPSRSYNEQFF. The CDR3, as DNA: TGTGCCAGCTCACCATCGCGCTCCTACAATGAGCAGTTCTTC.

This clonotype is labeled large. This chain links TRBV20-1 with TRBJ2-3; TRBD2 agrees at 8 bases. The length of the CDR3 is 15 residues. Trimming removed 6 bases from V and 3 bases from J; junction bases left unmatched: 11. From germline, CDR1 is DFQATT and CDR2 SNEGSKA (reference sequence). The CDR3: CSAPKAGEGTDTQYF. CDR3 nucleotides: TGCAGTGCACCTAAAGCGGGAGAGGGGACAGATACGCAGTATTTT.

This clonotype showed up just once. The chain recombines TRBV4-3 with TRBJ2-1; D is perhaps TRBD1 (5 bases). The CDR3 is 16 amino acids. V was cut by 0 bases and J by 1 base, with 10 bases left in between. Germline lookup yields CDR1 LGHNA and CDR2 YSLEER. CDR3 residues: CASSQEAAGSYNEQFF. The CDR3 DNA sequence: TGCGCCAGCAGCCAAGAGGCCGCAGGGTCCTACAATGAGCAGTTCTTC.

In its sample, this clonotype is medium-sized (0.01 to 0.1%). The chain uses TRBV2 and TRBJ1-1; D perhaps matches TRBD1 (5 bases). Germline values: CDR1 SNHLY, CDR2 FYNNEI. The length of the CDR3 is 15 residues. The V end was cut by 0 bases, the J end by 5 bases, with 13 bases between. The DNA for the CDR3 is TGTGCCAGCAGTGAAGCAGATGGGGGGGTAACTGAAGCTTTCTTT. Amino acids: CASSEADGGVTEAFF.

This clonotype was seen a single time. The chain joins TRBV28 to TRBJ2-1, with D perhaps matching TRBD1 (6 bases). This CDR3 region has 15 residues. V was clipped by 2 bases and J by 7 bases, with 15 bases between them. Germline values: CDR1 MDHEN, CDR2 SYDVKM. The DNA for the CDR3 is TGTGCCAGCAGTTTAAGGAACAGGGTCGATAATGAGCAGTTCTTC. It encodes CASSLRNRVDNEQFF.

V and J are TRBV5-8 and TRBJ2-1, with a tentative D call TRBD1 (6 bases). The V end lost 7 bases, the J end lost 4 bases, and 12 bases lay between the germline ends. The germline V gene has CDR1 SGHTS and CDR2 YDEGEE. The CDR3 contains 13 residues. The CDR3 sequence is CASHRERYNEQFF. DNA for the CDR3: TGTGCCAGCCACAGGGAGCGATACAATGAGCAGTTCTTC.

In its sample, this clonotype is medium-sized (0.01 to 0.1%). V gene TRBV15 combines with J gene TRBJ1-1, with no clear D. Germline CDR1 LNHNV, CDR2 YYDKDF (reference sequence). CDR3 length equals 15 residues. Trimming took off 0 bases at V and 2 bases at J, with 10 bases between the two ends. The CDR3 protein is CATSRDLERNTEAFF. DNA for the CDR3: TGTGCCACCAGCAGAGATCTTGAGAGAAACACTGAAGCTTTCTTT. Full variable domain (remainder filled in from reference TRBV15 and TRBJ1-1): DAMVIQNPRYQVTQFGKPVTLSCSQTLNHNVMYWYQQKSSQAPKLLFHYYDKDFNNEADTPDNFQSRRPNTSFCFLDIRSPGLGDTAMYLCATSRDLERNTEAFFGQGTRLTVV.

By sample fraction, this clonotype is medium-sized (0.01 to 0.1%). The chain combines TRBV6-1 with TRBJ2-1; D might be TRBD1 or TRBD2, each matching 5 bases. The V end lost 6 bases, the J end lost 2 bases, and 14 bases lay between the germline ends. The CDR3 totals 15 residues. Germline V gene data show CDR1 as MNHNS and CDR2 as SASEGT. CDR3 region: CASRTGTAAYNEQFF. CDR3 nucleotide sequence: TGTGCCAGCAGGACCGGGACGGCGGCCTACAATGAGCAGTTCTTC.

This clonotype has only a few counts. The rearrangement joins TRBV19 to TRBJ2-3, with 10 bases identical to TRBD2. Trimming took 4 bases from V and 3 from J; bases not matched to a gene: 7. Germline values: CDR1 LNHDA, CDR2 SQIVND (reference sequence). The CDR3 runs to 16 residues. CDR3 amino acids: CASSTGLAANTDTQYF. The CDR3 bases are TGTGCCAGTAGTACCGGACTAGCGGCGAATACAGATACGCAGTATTTT.

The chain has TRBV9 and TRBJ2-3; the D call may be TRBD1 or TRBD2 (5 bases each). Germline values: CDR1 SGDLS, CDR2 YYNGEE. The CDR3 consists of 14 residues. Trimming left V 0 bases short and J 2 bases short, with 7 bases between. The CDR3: CASSVEGTTDTQYF. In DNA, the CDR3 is TGTGCCAGCAGCGTAGAAGGGACCACAGATACGCAGTATTTT.

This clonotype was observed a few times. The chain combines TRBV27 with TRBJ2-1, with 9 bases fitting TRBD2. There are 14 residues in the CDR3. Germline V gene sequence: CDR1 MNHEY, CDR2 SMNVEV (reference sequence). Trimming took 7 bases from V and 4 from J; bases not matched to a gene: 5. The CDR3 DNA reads TGTGCCAGCAAGGGAGCGGGAGGTTACAATGAGCAGTTCTTC. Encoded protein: CASKGAGGYNEQFF.

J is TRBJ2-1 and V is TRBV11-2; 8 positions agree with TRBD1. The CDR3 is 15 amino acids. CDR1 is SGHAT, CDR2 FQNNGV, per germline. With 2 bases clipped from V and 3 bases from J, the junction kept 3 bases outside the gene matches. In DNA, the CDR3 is TGTGCCAGCAGCTTAAGGACAGGGAGCTACAATGAGCAGTTCTTC. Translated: CASSLRTGSYNEQFF.

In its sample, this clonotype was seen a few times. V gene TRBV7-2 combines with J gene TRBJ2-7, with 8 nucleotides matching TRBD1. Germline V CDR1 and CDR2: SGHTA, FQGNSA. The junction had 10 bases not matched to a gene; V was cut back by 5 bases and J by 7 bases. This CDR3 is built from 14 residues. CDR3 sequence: CASSTLTGVREQYF. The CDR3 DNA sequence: TGTGCCAGCAGCACCTTGACAGGGGTGAGGGAGCAGTACTTC.

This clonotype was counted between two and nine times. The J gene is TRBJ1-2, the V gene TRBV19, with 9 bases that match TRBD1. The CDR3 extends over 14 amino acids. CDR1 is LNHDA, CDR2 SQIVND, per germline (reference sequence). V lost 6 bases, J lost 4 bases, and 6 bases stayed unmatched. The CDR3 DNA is TGTGCCAGTAGCCCAGGACAGGGGATCTATGGCTACACCTTC. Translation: CASSPGQGIYGYTF.

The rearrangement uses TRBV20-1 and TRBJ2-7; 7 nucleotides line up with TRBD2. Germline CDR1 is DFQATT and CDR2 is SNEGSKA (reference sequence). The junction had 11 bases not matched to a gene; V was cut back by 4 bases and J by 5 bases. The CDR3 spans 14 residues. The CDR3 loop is CSATPGGTEHEQYF. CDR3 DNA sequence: TGCAGTGCTACTCCCGGGGGGACGGAACACGAGCAGTACTTC.

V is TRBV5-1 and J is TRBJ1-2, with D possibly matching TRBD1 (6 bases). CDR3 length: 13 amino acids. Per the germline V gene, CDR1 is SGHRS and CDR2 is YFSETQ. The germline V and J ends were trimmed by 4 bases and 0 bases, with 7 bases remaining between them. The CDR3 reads CASSRDTNYGYTF. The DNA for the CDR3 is TGCGCCAGCAGCCGGGACACTAACTATGGCTACACCTTC.

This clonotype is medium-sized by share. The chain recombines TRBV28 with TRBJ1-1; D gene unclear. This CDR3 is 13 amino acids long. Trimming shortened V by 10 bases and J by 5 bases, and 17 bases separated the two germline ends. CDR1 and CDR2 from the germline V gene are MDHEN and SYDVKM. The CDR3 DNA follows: TGTGCCACAACGGGAGGGATGTGGACTGAAGCTTTCTTT. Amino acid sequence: CATTGGMWTEAFF.